This entry concerns a single T cell receptor (beta chain). This sample was taken from a study of OX40 agonist ivuxolimab in advanced cancers. The repertoire was sequenced with immunoSEQ multiplex PCR; TCRdb's copy has only in-frame clones and lacks some. Among more than 25,000 clones, roughly 80% were seen once, and the ten largest hold approximately 26%. Germline values: CDR1 LGHNA, CDR2 YNFKEQ. This CDR3 has 16 residues. Deletions cut 6 bases from V and 2 bases from J, with 18 bases between. The TCR sequence derives from an adult with an advanced solid tumor such as melanoma, head and neck, liver or kidney cancer. Sequencing was performed on CD4+ or CD8+ T cells sorted from blood, taken in a trial of the OX40 agonist ivuxolimab. The chain employs TRBV4-2 and TRBJ2-3; D is tentatively TRBD1 or TRBD2 (6 bases each). The CDR3 protein is CASRPSGAGSTDTQYF. Here the CDR3 DNA reads TGTGCCAGCAGACCTTCGGGGGCGGGGTCCACAGATACGCAGTATTTT.